The source of this TCR beta chain is a study of blood T cell repertoires in COVID-19. Study-wide context: Spain, Italy and the United States supplied samples that represented acute and convalescent COVID-19.

This table comes from immunoSEQ multiplex PCR, and its TCRdb copy is limited to in-frame clones, with some not included. The sample carries 300,000 to 400,000 clones, 86% recorded once. Enrolled during active infection, Seattle patients were then followed longitudinally. Germline CDR1 MNHEY, CDR2 SVGAGI. The CDR3 length is 13 residues. The V end lost 6 bases, the J end lost 7 bases, and 15 bases lay between the germline ends. Sequences were obtained from peripheral blood. The J gene is TRBJ1-2, the V gene TRBV6-5; a weak D match, TRBD1 (5 bases). This receptor was identified in an older woman with COVID-19, enrolled during active disease. The CDR3 nucleotides read TGTGCCAGCAGCCTGGGGGGGTCGGGTGGCTACACCTTC. It yields the protein CASSLGGSGGYTF.